Each of the 8 T cell receptor beta chains below was sequenced from the same sample in a study of cytomegalovirus exposure and HLA in healthy donors. Primers included in the PCR were 60 Vbeta and 13 Jbeta primers. Produced via immunoSEQ multiplex PCR; TCRdb's table is partial and in-frame only. The sample contains about 220,000 clones, less than 85% of which appear only once. The source material was PBMCs. The source is a man younger than 30 in good health and CMV-seronegative.

The chain carries TRBV9 and TRBJ1-2, with D uncertain. The length of the CDR3 is 15 residues. Germline CDR1 SGDLS, CDR2 YYNGEE. Trimming cost V 4 bases and J 5 bases, with 18 bases left between them. CDR3 in DNA: TGTGCCAGCAGCACTTCCCGGGAACTGAGGTATGGCTACACCTTC. Translation gives CASSTSRELRYGYTF. The variable domain in full, completed from reference TRBV9 and TRBJ1-2, reads DSGVTQTPKHLITATGQRVTLRCSPRSGDLSVYWYQQSLDQGLQFLIQYYNGEERAKGNILERFSAQQFPDLHSELNLSSLELGDSALYFCASSTSRELRYGYTFGSGTRLTVV.

The chain recombines TRBV29-1 with TRBJ1-2, with a possible D match to TRBD1 (6 bases). The germline V and J ends were trimmed by 7 bases and 4 bases, with 19 bases remaining between them. Germline CDR1 is SQVTM and CDR2 is ANQGSEA. CDR3 length: 14 residues. The CDR3 coding sequence is TGCAGCGCAGAGACAGGAGCCCCTCCCTATGGCTACACCTTC. This sequence encodes CSAETGAPPYGYTF.

A word on this clone: This sample includes further DNA sequences coding for the same CDR3. The chain carries TRBV30 and TRBJ2-3; 15 bases are a match to TRBD2. The CDR3 contains 16 residues. Trimming took 4 bases from V and 4 from J; bases not matched to a gene: 6. The germline V gene has CDR1 GTSNPN and CDR2 SVGIG (reference sequence). The CDR3 nucleotides are TGTGCCTGGACTCCCGGACTAGCGGGAGGGCCAGATACGCAGTATTTT. It specifies CAWTPGLAGGPDTQYF.

This clone was picked up one time. The V call is TRBV2, the J call TRBJ2-6; the D is unclear. The germline gives CDR1 SNHLY, CDR2 FYNNEI. The V and J ends lost 7 bases and 8 bases respectively, with 9 bases between them. This CDR3 is built from 12 residues. This CDR3 reads CASTLETNVLTF. CDR3 in DNA: TGTGCCAGCACGCTGGAGACCAACGTCCTGACTTTC. Full variable domain (outside the CDR3, taken from reference TRBV2 and TRBJ2-6): EPEVTQTPSHQVTQMGQEVILRCVPISNHLYFYWYRQILGQKVEFLVSFYNNEISEKSEIFDDQFSVERPDGSNFTLKIRSTKLEDSAMYFCASTLETNVLTFGAGSRLTVL.

V gene TRBV30 combines with J gene TRBJ2-3; D ambiguous. V lost 4 bases to trimming and J lost 1 base, with 3 bases between them. Germline values: CDR1 GTSNPN, CDR2 SVGIG (reference sequence). CDR3 length: 11 residues. The DNA for the CDR3 is TGTGCCTGGACGGGCACAGATACGCAGTATTTT. Its protein is CAWTGTDTQYF.

The genes are TRBV5-1 and TRBJ2-7; 8 bases align to TRBD2. Looked up from germline, CDR1 is SGHRS and CDR2 is YFSETQ. The CDR3 totals 13 residues. V lost 5 bases, J lost 0 bases, and 1 base stayed unmatched. The CDR3, as DNA: TGCGCCAGCAGAGCGGGAGCCTCCTACGAGCAGTACTTC. Amino acids: CASRAGASYEQYF.

V and J are TRBV11-2 and TRBJ2-1; TRBD2 agrees at 8 bases. Unmatched junction bases numbered 11, after V lost 5 bases and J lost 8 bases. The CDR3 is 15 residues long. Germline loops: CDR1 SGHAT, CDR2 FQNNGV. In DNA, the CDR3 is TGTGCCAGCAGCGAAGGAACCGGGGGGGGCCATGAGCAGTTCTTC. Residues: CASSEGTGGGHEQFF.

The chain has TRBV28 and TRBJ2-7; possibly TRBD2 for D (6 bases). Germline V gene sequence: CDR1 MDHEN, CDR2 SYDVKM. Trimming shortened V by 8 bases and J by 7 bases, and 21 bases separated the two germline ends. CDR3 length: 14 amino acids. The CDR3 DNA reads as TGTGCCAGCGCGACCCGAGGACGGAGGGGAGAGCAGTACTTC. It translates to CASATRGRRGEQYF. The full variable domain, completed using reference TRBV28 and TRBJ2-7, is DVKVTQSSRYLVKRTGEKVFLECVQDMDHENMFWYRQDPGLGLRLIYFSYDVKMKEKGDIPEGYSVSREKKERFSLILESASTNQTSMYLCASATRGRRGEQYFGPGTRLTVT.